This T cell receptor beta chain comes out of a study of cytomegalovirus exposure and HLA in healthy donors. Overall study context: In an early release, HLA-typed donors contributed approximately 82 million unique TCR sequences.

About this clone itself: No antigen is known for it.

The CDR3 is made up of 14 amino acids. Germline-derived CDR1 and CDR2 are SEHNR and FQNEAQ (reference sequence). Trimming stripped 5 bases from V and 3 bases from J, with 11 bases between. Use of 60 Vbeta and 13 Jbeta primers characterized the PCR. TCRdb's table, derived via immunoSEQ multiplex PCR, lists solely in-frame clones and lacks some. The sample holds tens of thousands of clones, approximately 67% seen once. The study, taken as a whole, reports: As a later analysis showed, several of the most significant clusters appeared to be linked to common viral pathogens. TCR beta chain V- and J-gene trimming was linked, in a later analysis, to a missense variant in DCLRE1C. Immune exposure data for these donors was limited to CMV serostatus.

The sequencing input was PBMCs. The chain carries TRBV7-9 and TRBJ2-1; no firm D call. The clonotype comes from a male donor in good health and CMV-seropositive. The CDR3 reads CASSPPRDYNEQFF. In DNA form, the CDR3 reads TGTGCCAGCAGCCCCCCGAGAGACTACAATGAGCAGTTCTTC.